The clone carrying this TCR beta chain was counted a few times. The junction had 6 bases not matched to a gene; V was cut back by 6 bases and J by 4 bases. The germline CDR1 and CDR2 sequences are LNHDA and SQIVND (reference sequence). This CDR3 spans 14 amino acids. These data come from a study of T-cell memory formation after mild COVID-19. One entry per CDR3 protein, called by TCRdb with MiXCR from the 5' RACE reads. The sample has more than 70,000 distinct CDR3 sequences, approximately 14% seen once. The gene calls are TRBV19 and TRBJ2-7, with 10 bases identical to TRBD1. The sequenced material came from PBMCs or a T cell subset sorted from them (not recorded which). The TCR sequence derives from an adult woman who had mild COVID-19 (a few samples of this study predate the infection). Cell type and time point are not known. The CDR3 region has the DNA TGTGCCAGTAGGAACCGGGACAGGGGTTACGAGCAGTACTTC. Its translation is CASRNRDRGYEQYF. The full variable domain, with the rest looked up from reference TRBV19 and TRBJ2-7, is DGGITQSPKYLFRKEGQNVTLSCEQNLNHDAMYWYRQDPGQGLRLIYYSQIVNDFQKGDIAEGYSVSREKKESFPLTVTSAQKNPTAFYLCASRNRDRGYEQYFGPGTRLTVT.